This T cell receptor beta chain was captured in a study of shared clonotypes between healthy human individuals. General observations from the study: The generation probabilities recorded for non-shared clonotypes fell below those of clonotypes shared by all four donors.

Method: immunoSEQ multiplex PCR; TCRdb's copy keeps in-frame clones and lacks some. The table includes around 2,000,000 clones, about 93% detected once. Trimming removed 1 base from V and 2 bases from J; junction bases left unmatched: 4. The germline V gene encodes CDR1 SGDLS and CDR2 YYNGEE. The length of the CDR3 is 15 residues. The naive CD8 population came from CD45RO-negative cells selected for CCR7, without terminally differentiated effector memory CD45RA+ cells. Concerning this clone: The target antigen is unknown.

The chain uses TRBV9 and TRBJ2-7, with TRBD2 identical over 9 bases. The TCR was taken from a man aged 18 to 29 in good health. Some clones in this sample may be carry-over from other donors' samples. Sequencing was performed on naive CD8+ T cells from PBMCs. CDR3 in DNA: TGTGCCAGCAGCGTATCTAGCGGGATAACCTACGAGCAGTACTTC. Amino acids: CASSVSSGITYEQYF. Together with reference TRBV9 and TRBJ2-7, the CDR3 gives the full variable domain: DSGVTQTPKHLITATGQRVTLRCSPRSGDLSVYWYQQSLDQGLQFLIQYYNGEERAKGNILERFSAQQFPDLHSELNLSSLELGDSALYFCASSVSSGITYEQYFGPGTRLTVT.